These 27 T cell receptor beta chains came from one sample sequenced in a study of response to subunit inactivated influenza vaccine (dated by TCRdb to between 2018 and 2020). The library was made by RT-PCR. The instrument was an Illumina HiSeq 2500. Clones were called with MiXCR by TCRdb after fastp trimmed the public reads at Q25, and only in-frame beta chains were retained. Rows merge per CDR3 protein into single entries with the most common DNA and genes. The sample includes roughly 500,000 distinct CDR3 sequences, with roughly a quarter observed a single time. The biggest ten clones account for 2.5% to 3.5% of the sample. The same sample was also used in a study of T cells expressing NK-cell markers. As described in the second report: The TCR beta cDNA libraries were made using 5'RACE template switching, a step that added both a universal primer site and unique molecular identifiers.

This specimen was CD4+ T cells sorted from PBMCs, taken 11 to 12 days after vaccination. Every receptor here comes from a man aged 45-65 years who received an inactivated influenza vaccine. Donor details come from another sample of the same person, matched by shared clones.

V is TRBV2 and J is TRBJ2-7; tentative D call: TRBD2 (5 bases). V dropped 4 bases and J dropped 7 bases, with 8 bases sitting between them. The germline CDR1 and CDR2 sequences are SNHLY and FYNNEI. The CDR3 extends over 11 amino acids. The CDR3 DNA follows: TGTGCCAGCAGTGTTAGGGAGGAGCAGTACTTC. Translation gives CASSVREEQYF.

This clonotype occurred a few times. The chain couples TRBV7-2 to TRBJ2-4, with 7 bases lining up with TRBD1. The CDR3 has 14 residues. Germline V gene data show CDR1 as SGHTA and CDR2 as FQGNSA. V was pared by 5 bases and J by 7 bases, with 8 bases of the junction left unmatched. CDR3: CASSPQGTANIQYF. The CDR3, as DNA: TGTGCCAGCAGCCCCCAGGGGACAGCCAACATTCAGTACTTC.

The gene calls are TRBV4-1 and TRBJ1-3; a weak D match, TRBD1 (5 bases). The CDR3 has 15 amino acids. V was cut by 0 bases and J by 8 bases, with 14 bases left in between. Looked up from germline, CDR1 is MGHRA and CDR2 is YSYEKL. The CDR3 bases are TGCGCCAGCAGCCAAGAAGGCTGGGGGGTATACACCATATATTTT. Translation gives CASSQEGWGVYTIYF.

The chain is built from TRBV18 and TRBJ2-7; unclear D gene. The germline V and J ends were trimmed by 1 base and 3 bases, with 10 bases remaining between them. Per germline, CDR1 KGHSH and CDR2 LQKENI. The CDR3 extends over 14 amino acids. Written as DNA, the CDR3 is TGTGCCAGCTCACCACGCAGTACTCTCTACGAGCAGTACTTC. Encoded protein: CASSPRSTLYEQYF.

The chain uses TRBV27 and TRBJ1-6; D perhaps matches TRBD1 (6 bases). The germline CDR1 and CDR2 sequences are MNHEY and SMNVEV (reference sequence). Trimming cost V 3 bases and J 6 bases, with 12 bases left between them. The CDR3 totals 15 residues. CDR3 sequence reads: CASSLQRGTNSPLHF. The CDR3 DNA sequence: TGTGCCAGCAGTTTGCAAAGGGGGACTAATTCACCCCTCCACTTT.

V is TRBV7-8 and J is TRBJ2-3; 7 bases fit TRBD1. Germline-derived CDR1 and CDR2 are SGHVS and FQNEAQ. The CDR3 totals 16 residues. After removal of 5 bases from V and 3 bases from J, the junction contained 11 bases not matched to a gene. The CDR3 DNA is TGTGCCAGCAGCGCACGGACAGGTTTTCGGACAGATACGCAGTATTTT. Translating gives CASSARTGFRTDTQYF.

V and J are TRBV28 and TRBJ2-7; TRBD2 is a possible D gene (6 bases). Trimming pared 4 bases from V and 3 bases from J, leaving 16 bases between. The CDR3 is 15 amino acids. Germline V gene lookup returns CDR1 MDHEN and CDR2 SYDVKM. This CDR3 is CASSSRGGVHYEQYF. CDR3 nucleotide sequence: TGTGCCAGCAGTTCCCGCGGCGGGGTCCACTACGAGCAGTACTTC.

This rearrangement joins TRBV20-1 to TRBJ2-1; possible D gene TRBD1, 5 bases. V lost 6 bases and J lost 10, with 19 bases in between. The germline CDR1 and CDR2 sequences are DFQATT and SNEGSKA (reference sequence). This CDR3 has 13 residues. The chain's CDR3 is CSATKGISYEQFF. CDR3 nucleotides: TGCAGTGCGACCAAGGGGATCTCCTACGAGCAGTTCTTC.

This clonotype was detected only a few times. The rearrangement joins TRBV7-2 to TRBJ1-2, with 7 bases identical to TRBD1. Per the germline V gene, CDR1 is SGHTA and CDR2 is FQGNSA. The CDR3 totals 16 residues. J gave up 4 bases and V 5 bases, and 13 bases lay outside the gene matches. The DNA for the CDR3 is TGTGCCAGCAGCCGGGTACAGGGGCGGGAGCCCTATGGCTACACCTTC. Protein sequence: CASSRVQGREPYGYTF.

This clonotype was counted many times. This chain uses TRBV7-8 with TRBJ2-1; 10 bases match TRBD1. In germline, CDR1 is SGHVS, CDR2 FQNEAQ. V shed 4 bases and J 5 bases; nucleotides not matched to a gene: 8. The CDR3 totals 16 residues. The CDR3 sequence: CASSSYDRGLDNEQFF. The DNA of the CDR3 is TGTGCCAGCAGCTCCTACGACAGGGGGCTCGACAATGAGCAGTTCTTC.

The rearrangement uses TRBV7-2 and TRBJ2-7; 12 bases agree with TRBD2. The J segment lost 3 bases and the V segment lost 1 base, leaving 1 base of the junction unmatched. The CDR3 has 15 residues. CDR1 and CDR2 from the germline V gene are SGHTA and FQGNSA. The CDR3 loop is CASSLELAGGYEQYF. The CDR3 region has the DNA TGTGCCAGCAGCTTAGAACTAGCGGGGGGCTACGAGCAGTACTTC.

CDR3 DNA: TGCAGTGCTAGAGAGGCCGGGACCGCGGTCGAAGCTTTCTTT. Encoded protein: CSAREAGTAVEAFF. The V call is TRBV20-1, the J call TRBJ1-1; D is perhaps TRBD1 (5 bases). This CDR3 contains 14 residues. V was cut by 0 bases and J by 8 bases, with 16 bases left in between. Germline V gene lookup returns CDR1 DFQATT and CDR2 SNEGSKA (reference sequence).

This chain uses TRBV7-9 with TRBJ2-3; the match to TRBD2 covers 10 bases. The CDR3 has 16 residues. V was pared by 5 bases and J by 5 bases, with 10 bases of the junction left unmatched. Germline values: CDR1 SEHNR, CDR2 FQNEAQ (reference sequence). The CDR3 DNA sequence: TGTGCCAGCAGCACGCCAGCGGGAGGGAATCAAGATACGCAGTATTTT. Translated, it gives CASSTPAGGNQDTQYF.

The chain carries TRBV6-2 or TRBV6-3 and TRBJ2-6; D is uncertain. The germline CDR1 and CDR2 sequences are MNHEY and SVGEGT. The CDR3 length is 13 residues. V was clipped by 5 bases and J by 4 bases, with 6 bases between them. The CDR3 loop is CASSGIGANVLTF. The CDR3 coding sequence is TGTGCCAGCAGTGGGATCGGGGCCAACGTCCTGACTTTC.

The V gene is TRBV5-1, the J gene TRBJ2-5, with a tentative D call TRBD2 (5 bases). Per the germline V gene, CDR1 is SGHRS and CDR2 is YFSETQ. This CDR3 is 15 amino acids long. The ends were cut back, 0 bases at V and 2 bases at J, with 11 bases in the middle. The CDR3 spells CASSLADGRQETQYF. For the CDR3, the DNA is TGCGCCAGCAGCTTGGCCGATGGGAGACAAGAGACCCAGTACTTC. The variable domain in full, with the rest retrieved from reference TRBV5-1 and TRBJ2-5, is KAGVTQTPRYLIKTRGQQVTLSCSPISGHRSVSWYQQTPGQGLQFLFEYFSETQRNKGNFPGRFSGRQFSNSRSEMNVSTLELGDSALYLCASSLADGRQETQYFGPGTRLLVL.

This clonotype has a single count. The rearrangement uses TRBV7-2 and TRBJ2-1; 7 positions agree with TRBD1. V shed 6 bases, J shed 9 bases, and the junction held 8 bases outside the gene matches. This CDR3 is 13 amino acids long. Germline V gives CDR1 SGHTA, CDR2 FQGNSA. In DNA, the CDR3 is TGTGCCAGCAGATACAACAGGGGCGGTGAGCAGTTCTTC. Amino acid sequence: CASRYNRGGEQFF. Full variable domain (missing parts from reference TRBV7-2 and TRBJ2-1): GAGVSQSPSNKVTEKGKDVELRCDPISGHTALYWYRQSLGQGLEFLIYFQGNSAPDKSGLPSDRFSAERTGGSVSTLTIQRTQQEDSAVYLCASRYNRGGEQFFGPGTRLTVL.

The chain links TRBV11-2 to TRBJ1-1; D call uncertain. From germline, CDR1 is SGHAT and CDR2 FQNNGV. The CDR3 runs to 14 residues. V was clipped by 5 bases and J by 1 base, with 11 bases between them. The CDR3 nucleotides read TGTGCCAGCAGCCCACGCCGTCCGAACACTGAAGCTTTCTTT. The encoded protein is CASSPRRPNTEAFF.

The V and J genes are TRBV9 and TRBJ2-2; D call uncertain. V was pared by 0 bases and J by 4 bases, with 4 bases between. This CDR3 is 13 amino acids long. The germline V gene encodes CDR1 SGDLS and CDR2 YYNGEE. In DNA form, the CDR3 reads TGTGCCAGCAGCGTAGTGTTCACCGGGGAGCTGTTTTTT. Its translation: CASSVVFTGELFF.

The chain's CDR3 is CSARDPGGKSYEQYF. In DNA, the CDR3 is TGCAGTGCTAGAGATCCTGGCGGGAAATCCTACGAGCAGTACTTC. The gene calls are TRBV20-1 and TRBJ2-7, with TRBD2 as a possible D gene (6 bases). The CDR3 has 15 amino acids. Germline assignment: CDR1 DFQATT and CDR2 SNEGSKA (reference sequence). With 0 bases removed from V and 1 base from J, the gap between germline ends came to 13 bases.

The sample holds one count of this clonotype. This chain links TRBV18 with TRBJ2-5; D unclear. Trimming shortened V by 1 base and J by 0 bases, and 3 bases separated the two germline ends. Germline V CDR1 and CDR2: KGHSH, LQKENI. This CDR3 is 13 amino acids long. The CDR3 nucleotides are TGTGCCAGCTCACCACAGAACCAAGAGACCCAGTACTTC. This encodes CASSPQNQETQYF. The whole variable domain, filled in from reference TRBV18 and TRBJ2-5, reads NAGVMQNPRHLVRRRGQEARLRCSPMKGHSHVYWYRQLPEEGLKFMVYLQKENIIDESGMPKERFSAEFPKEGPSILRIQQVVRGDSAAYFCASSPQNQETQYFGPGTRLLVL.

The V call is TRBV15, the J call TRBJ2-3; 8 bases fit TRBD1. Germline loops: CDR1 LNHNV, CDR2 YYDKDF (reference sequence). Trimming cost V 3 bases and J 2 bases; bases outside gene matches: 7. The CDR3 runs to 16 residues. This CDR3 is CATSSAGDRITDTQYF. The CDR3 DNA sequence: TGTGCCACCAGCAGCGCCGGGGACAGGATCACAGATACGCAGTATTTT.

The V and J genes are TRBV10-1 and TRBJ2-3; possible D gene TRBD1, 6 bases. The V end was cut by 5 bases, the J end by 1 base, with 13 bases between. The CDR3 has 15 amino acids. Germline loops: CDR1 WNHNN, CDR2 SYGVQD (reference sequence). Here the CDR3 reads CASSFKGDGTDTQYF. For the CDR3, the DNA is TGCGCCAGCAGTTTCAAGGGGGACGGCACAGATACGCAGTATTTT.

This chain connects TRBV24-1 to TRBJ2-5; D remains ambiguous. The germline gives CDR1 KGHDR, CDR2 SFDVKD. The length of the CDR3 is 13 residues. V lost 4 bases to trimming and J lost 5 bases, with 10 bases between them. The CDR3 DNA sequence: TGTGCCACCAGTGACGCGCGTGAGGAGACCCAGTACTTC. This translates into CATSDAREETQYF.

The chain carries TRBV6-2 or TRBV6-3 and TRBJ2-5; a possible D gene is TRBD2 (5 bases). CDR3 length equals 16 residues. Germline V lookup: CDR1 MNHEY, CDR2 SVGEGT. V gave up 2 bases and J gave up 1 base, with 14 bases separating them. CDR3 sequence reads: CASSYGPRAVQETQYF. The DNA for the CDR3 is TGTGCCAGCAGTTACGGCCCGCGGGCCGTCCAAGAGACCCAGTACTTC.

This clonotype was seen more than once but under ten times. The rearrangement links TRBV12-3 or TRBV12-4 to TRBJ1-5, with 7 bases fitting TRBD1. The CDR3 covers 15 residues. J gave up 2 bases and V 6 bases, and 7 bases lay outside the gene matches. The CDR3 protein is CASRDGTVGNQPQHF. CDR3 bases: TGTGCCAGCAGAGACGGGACAGTCGGCAATCAGCCCCAGCATTTT.

This clonotype was found a few times. V usage is TRBV5-1 and J usage is TRBJ2-3, with D maybe TRBD1 (5 bases). The CDR3 length is 15 residues. The V end was cut by 0 bases, the J end by 1 base, with 9 bases between. The germline gives CDR1 SGHRS, CDR2 YFSETQ. CDR3 DNA sequence: TGCGCCAGCAGCTTGGCAGGCAGGGGCACAGATACGCAGTATTTT. It is translated as CASSLAGRGTDTQYF.

The chain employs TRBV5-1 and TRBJ1-1; 10 nucleotides align to TRBD1. With V trimmed by 2 bases and J by 1 base, 8 bases remained unmatched. CDR1 is SGHRS, CDR2 YFSETQ, per germline. The CDR3 spans 17 residues. CDR3: CASSFGTGAGPNTEAFF. In nucleotides, the CDR3 is TGCGCCAGCAGCTTCGGGACAGGGGCCGGGCCGAACACTGAAGCTTTCTTT.